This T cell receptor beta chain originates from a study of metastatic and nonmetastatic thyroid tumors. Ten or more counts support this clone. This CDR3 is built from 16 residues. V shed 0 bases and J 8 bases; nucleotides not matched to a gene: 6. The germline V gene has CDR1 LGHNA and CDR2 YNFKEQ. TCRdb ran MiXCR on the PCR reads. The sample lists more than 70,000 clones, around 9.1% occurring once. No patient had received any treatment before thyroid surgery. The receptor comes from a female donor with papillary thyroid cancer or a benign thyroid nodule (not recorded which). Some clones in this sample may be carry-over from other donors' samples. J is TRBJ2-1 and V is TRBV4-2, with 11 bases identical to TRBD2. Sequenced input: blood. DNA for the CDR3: TGTGCCAGCAGCCAAGACGCTAGCGGGGGGAGGGATGAGCAGTTCTTC. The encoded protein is CASSQDASGGRDEQFF.